One sample yielded the 31 T cell receptor beta chains listed below, sequenced in a study of blood T cell repertoires in COVID-19. Produced via immunoSEQ multiplex PCR; TCRdb's table is partial and in-frame only. This table has around 320,000 clones, approximately 90% appearing once. Sequences were obtained from peripheral blood. The receptors originated from a woman younger than 45 who had recovered from COVID-19.

This clone was observed a single time. The CDR3 coding sequence is TGTGCCAGTAGTAAACTCGAGGGCGAAGCTTTCTTT. Translating gives CASSKLEGEAFF. V gene TRBV19 combines with J gene TRBJ1-1; no clear D. V lost 4 bases to trimming and J lost 8 bases, with 11 bases between them. CDR1 and CDR2 from the germline V gene are LNHDA and SQIVND (reference sequence). The CDR3 covers 12 residues.

J is TRBJ2-3 and V is TRBV7-2, with 9 bases lining up with TRBD2. Trimming cost V 1 base and J 7 bases; bases outside gene matches: 3. The germline V gene has CDR1 SGHTA and CDR2 FQGNSA. CDR3 length: 14 amino acids. The chain's CDR3 is CASSLEGLAYTQYF. The DNA for the CDR3 is TGTGCCAGCAGCTTAGAAGGACTAGCGTATACGCAGTATTTT.

This rearrangement joins TRBV19 to TRBJ1-4; 7 bases line up with TRBD1. Germline V lookup: CDR1 LNHDA, CDR2 SQIVND (reference sequence). Unmatched junction bases numbered 7, after V lost 3 bases and J lost 0 bases. The CDR3 totals 17 residues. Here the CDR3 DNA reads TGTGCCAGTAGTATCCGGGACAGCTACTCAACTAATGAAAAACTGTTTTTT. This encodes CASSIRDSYSTNEKLFF.

The table lists this clone with a few counts. V and J are TRBV10-1 and TRBJ1-5; 9 bases map to TRBD1. The germline V gene encodes CDR1 WNHNN and CDR2 SYGVQD (reference sequence). This CDR3 has 14 residues. V lost 6 bases, J lost 4 bases, and 4 bases stayed unmatched. The CDR3 DNA sequence: TGCGCCAGCAGGTTCGACAGGGGGAATCAGCCCCAGCATTTT. Protein: CASRFDRGNQPQHF.

The chain couples TRBV10-3 to TRBJ1-1; possible D gene TRBD1, 6 bases. Germline-derived CDR1 and CDR2 are ENHRY and SYGVKD. V was pared by 6 bases and J by 0 bases, with 11 bases between. There are 14 residues in the CDR3. CDR3 nucleotide sequence: TGTGCCATCAGAGACAGGTCCTTGAACACTGAAGCTTTCTTT. It encodes CAIRDRSLNTEAFF.

This clone came up once. The chain carries TRBV9 and TRBJ2-1; TRBD2 aligns across 12 bases. Germline CDR1 SGDLS, CDR2 YYNGEE. V was pared by 3 bases and J by 10 bases, with 8 bases of the junction left unmatched. CDR3 size: 15 residues. The CDR3 DNA reads TGTGCCAGCAGCGGATCTAGCGGGGGGGCGGGAGAGCAGTTCTTC. It translates to CASSGSSGGAGEQFF.

The J gene is TRBJ2-3, the V gene TRBV9, with 10 positions matching TRBD1. The germline gives CDR1 SGDLS, CDR2 YYNGEE. J gave up 6 bases and V 3 bases, and 10 bases lay outside the gene matches. The CDR3 spans 16 residues. The CDR3 region is CASSAIRTGGTDTQYF. CDR3 nucleotide sequence: TGTGCCAGCAGCGCAATTCGGACAGGGGGTACCGATACGCAGTATTTT.

The V call is TRBV5-4, the J call TRBJ2-1; D gene ambiguous. V lost 1 base to trimming and J lost 7 bases, with 18 bases between them. CDR1 SGHNT and CDR2 YYREEE come from the germline V gene (reference sequence). There are 16 residues in the CDR3. The CDR3 here is CASSLFGSTLGNEQFF. CDR3 sequence (DNA): TGTGCCAGCAGCTTGTTCGGTTCAACCCTCGGGAATGAGCAGTTCTTC.

This chain uses TRBV27 with TRBJ1-2, with D uncertain. V dropped 6 bases and J dropped 7 bases, with 15 bases sitting between them. The CDR3 is 13 residues long. The germline gives CDR1 MNHEY, CDR2 SMNVEV (reference sequence). CDR3 region: CASSRAADIGYTF. In DNA form, the CDR3 reads TGTGCCAGCAGCCGCGCCGCGGATATTGGCTACACCTTC.

The rearrangement links TRBV7-9 to TRBJ2-3, with a tentative D call TRBD2 (6 bases). The V end lost 5 bases, the J end lost 4 bases, and 13 bases lay between the germline ends. CDR3 length: 14 amino acids. Germline values: CDR1 SEHNR, CDR2 FQNEAQ (reference sequence). CDR3: CASSPRGGADTQYF. CDR3 sequence (DNA): TGTGCCAGCAGCCCCCGAGGCGGGGCAGATACGCAGTATTTT.

This clone was picked up a small number of times. This chain joins TRBV5-1 and TRBJ2-7; TRBD1 aligns across 7 bases. The CDR3 sequence is 14 residues long. The V and J ends lost 4 bases and 8 bases, in that order; junction bases with no gene match: 12. Germline CDR1 is SGHRS and CDR2 is YFSETQ. The CDR3 region has the DNA TGCGCCAGCAGCCTCCTCCAGGGGGATAAGCAGCAGTACTTC. It yields the protein CASSLLQGDKQQYF.

CDR3 bases: TGTGCCAGTAGCGCCCGAGTGGGACAGGGTTTCCGTCCGGGCTACACCTTC. It yields the protein CASSARVGQGFRPGYTF. The chain joins TRBV19 to TRBJ1-2, with 9 bases matching TRBD1. With 6 bases clipped from V and 8 bases from J, the junction kept 19 bases outside the gene matches. This CDR3 has 17 residues. Germline CDR1 and CDR2: LNHDA and SQIVND (reference sequence).

This chain links TRBV20-1 with TRBJ2-3; D not resolved. CDR1 and CDR2 (germline): DFQATT, SNEGSKA (reference sequence). Trimming shortened V by 3 bases and J by 4 bases, and 11 bases separated the two germline ends. CDR3 size: 13 residues. In nucleotides, the CDR3 is TGCAGTGCTAGTCCGGGTGGCGCAGATACGCAGTATTTT. Its protein is CSASPGGADTQYF.

V and J are TRBV11-3 and TRBJ2-1; D is perhaps TRBD2 (7 bases). The CDR3 is made up of 15 amino acids. Germline V gene sequence: CDR1 SGHNT, CDR2 YENEEA. With 3 bases removed from V and 2 bases from J, the gap between germline ends came to 11 bases. DNA for the CDR3: TGTGCCAGCAGCTTGGGGGGGCTAACCTACAATGAGCAGTTCTTC. This gives the protein CASSLGGLTYNEQFF. The full variable domain, with the rest looked up from reference TRBV11-3 and TRBJ2-1, is EAGVVQSPRYKIIEKKQPVAFWCNPISGHNTLYWYLQNLGQGPELLIRYENEEAVDDSQLPKDRFSAERLKGVDSTLKIQPAELGDSAVYLCASSLGGLTYNEQFFGPGTRLTVL.

The V call is TRBV14, the J call TRBJ2-7; D is unresolved. Trimming removed 0 bases from V and 2 bases from J, with 14 bases in between. The V gene's germline CDR1 is SGHDN and CDR2 FVKESK. CDR3 length equals 16 residues. The DNA of the CDR3 is TGTGCCAGCAGCCAAGATGGAAACCGCGGAGCCTACGAGCAGTACTTC. Translation gives CASSQDGNRGAYEQYF.

This clone is a singleton in its sample. The chain recombines TRBV7-8 with TRBJ1-4, with D hard to call. This CDR3 is built from 16 residues. V lost 1 base to trimming and J lost 8 bases, with 17 bases between them. Germline V gene data show CDR1 as SGHVS and CDR2 as FQNEAQ. CDR3 in DNA: TGTGCCAGCAGCTTAGTAGGGTTTTCGGGCGGGGAAAAACTGTTTTTT. Translating it yields CASSLVGFSGGEKLFF.

The CDR3 region has the DNA TGTGCCAGCACCAGCGACGGGGGGCACGCAGATACGCAGTATTTT. This encodes CASTSDGGHADTQYF. The chain is built from TRBV6-5 and TRBJ2-3, with D tentatively TRBD2 (7 bases). V was trimmed by 7 bases and J by 4 bases, leaving 18 bases between them. Germline CDR1 reads MNHEY; CDR2 reads SVGAGI. The CDR3 extends over 15 amino acids.

V gene TRBV3-1 (or the pseudogene TRBV3-2) combines with J gene TRBJ2-5; a weak D match, TRBD1 (6 bases). The CDR3 runs to 13 residues. Trimming cost V 5 bases and J 2 bases, with 9 bases left between them. Germline assignment: CDR1 LGHDT and CDR2 YNNKEL (reference sequence). The CDR3 here is CASSIGQQETQYF. The CDR3 DNA reads TGTGCCAGCAGCATAGGACAGCAAGAGACCCAGTACTTC.

This chain links TRBV4-2 with TRBJ2-7, with a weak D call TRBD1 (5 bases). In germline, CDR1 is LGHNA, CDR2 YNFKEQ. CDR3 length: 15 amino acids. Trimming removed 0 bases at V and 2 bases at J, with 11 bases between. CDR3 protein: CASSQEPTVAYEQYF. The CDR3 nucleotides read TGTGCCAGCAGCCAAGAGCCGACAGTAGCCTACGAGCAGTACTTC.

This chain connects TRBV7-2 to TRBJ2-7, with 9 bases matching TRBD1. CDR3 length equals 16 residues. V trimming: 3 bases; J trimming: 1 base; junction bases outside the gene matches: 7. In germline, CDR1 is SGHTA, CDR2 FQGNSA. The CDR3 here is CASSFSSDRGSYEQYF. In DNA form, the CDR3 reads TGTGCCAGCAGCTTCTCGTCGGACAGGGGTTCCTACGAGCAGTACTTC.

In DNA, the CDR3 is TGTGCCAGCAGCTTGGTAACAGGGACCACTGAAGCTTTCTTT. This encodes CASSLVTGTTEAFF. The chain couples TRBV5-5 to TRBJ1-1, with D maybe TRBD1 (6 bases). V lost 0 bases and J lost 4, with 10 bases in between. This CDR3 comprises 14 residues. From germline, CDR1 is SGHKS and CDR2 YYEKEE (reference sequence).

This sequence joins TRBV6-6 and TRBJ1-2; a possible D gene is TRBD1 (6 bases). This CDR3 has 17 residues. CDR1 and CDR2 from the germline V gene are MNHNY and SVGAGI (reference sequence). Trimming removed 5 bases from V and 2 bases from J, with 21 bases in between. The CDR3 region has the DNA TGTGCCAGCAGTCCTCCGGGACATCAAAATTTAAACTATGGCTACACCTTC. The encoded protein is CASSPPGHQNLNYGYTF.

This sequence joins TRBV30 and TRBJ2-6, with D maybe TRBD2 (5 bases). Trimming left V 0 bases short and J 0 bases short, with 12 bases between. Germline V gives CDR1 GTSNPN, CDR2 SVGIG (reference sequence). This CDR3 is 17 amino acids long. Here the CDR3 reads CAWSVVGRDSGANVLTF. CDR3 nucleotide sequence: TGTGCCTGGAGTGTAGTAGGGAGAGACTCTGGGGCCAACGTCCTGACTTTC.

The chain carries TRBV6-1 and TRBJ2-5; D is possibly TRBD1 (5 bases). V lost 1 base and J lost 9, with 12 bases in between. Per germline, CDR1 MNHNS and CDR2 SASEGT. The CDR3 runs to 13 residues. This CDR3 is CASSEGQLGSQYF. The CDR3 DNA sequence: TGTGCCAGCAGTGAAGGACAGTTAGGGTCCCAGTACTTC.

The rearrangement joins TRBV5-1 to TRBJ1-3, with no clear D. The CDR3 loop spans 14 amino acids. V lost 4 bases, J lost 2 bases, and 10 bases lay in between. CDR1 and CDR2 from the germline V gene are SGHRS and YFSETQ. This CDR3 is CASSVTLPGNTIYF. The CDR3 DNA follows: TGCGCCAGCAGCGTAACTCTGCCTGGAAACACCATATATTTT.

The CDR3 DNA reads as TGTGCCAGCAGCTTGTCCGGAGCAATGAACACTGAAGCTTTCTTT. Its translation: CASSLSGAMNTEAFF. The chain links TRBV5-4 to TRBJ1-1; no firm D call. The germline V gene encodes CDR1 SGHNT and CDR2 YYREEE (reference sequence). V shed 1 base and J shed 0 bases, with 10 bases lying between them. The CDR3 runs 15 residues.

This chain connects TRBV3-1 (or the pseudogene TRBV3-2) to TRBJ1-2; D is perhaps TRBD1 (6 bases). Per germline, CDR1 LGHDT and CDR2 YNNKEL (reference sequence). This CDR3 comprises 12 residues. Trimming stripped 3 bases from V and 12 bases from J, with 14 bases between. As DNA, the CDR3 is TGTGCCAGCAGCCACGGTCAGGCAGGGGACACCTTC. Its translation is CASSHGQAGDTF.

The chain has TRBV2 and TRBJ1-1; no firm D call. Germline CDR1 and CDR2: SNHLY and FYNNEI. The V end lost 4 bases, the J end lost 0 bases, and 6 bases lay between the germline ends. There are 13 residues in the CDR3. The chain's CDR3 is CASSATMNTEAFF. The CDR3 DNA is TGTGCCAGCAGTGCTACGATGAACACTGAAGCTTTCTTT. Supplemented by reference TRBV2 and TRBJ1-1, the full variable domain reads EPEVTQTPSHQVTQMGQEVILRCVPISNHLYFYWYRQILGQKVEFLVSFYNNEISEKSEIFDDQFSVERPDGSNFTLKIRSTKLEDSAMYFCASSATMNTEAFFGQGTRLTVV.

CDR3 region: CASSELATGSYNEQFF. The CDR3 DNA reads as TGCGCCAGCAGTGAATTGGCCACAGGCTCCTACAATGAGCAGTTCTTC. The J gene is TRBJ2-1, the V gene TRBV5-1; D possibly corresponds to TRBD1 (5 bases). CDR3 length: 16 amino acids. Between the trimmed V and J ends, which lost 5 bases and 0 bases, there was a span of 15 bases. The germline CDR1 and CDR2 sequences are SGHRS and YFSETQ.

The chain employs TRBV2 and TRBJ2-3, with a possible D match to TRBD2 (6 bases). The CDR3 has 14 residues. With 4 bases removed from V and 6 bases from J, the gap between germline ends came to 14 bases. Germline CDR1 reads SNHLY; CDR2 reads FYNNEI. DNA of the CDR3: TGTGCCAGCAGTGGGACTACCGGAATTGATACGCAGTATTTT. Protein sequence: CASSGTTGIDTQYF.

The chain joins TRBV5-5 to TRBJ1-5, with 9 nucleotides matching TRBD1. This CDR3 region has 14 residues. V was clipped by 5 bases and J by 5 bases; unmatched bases: 5. Per germline, CDR1 SGHKS and CDR2 YYEKEE (reference sequence). The CDR3 reads CASSPGQGYQPQHF. The CDR3 DNA reads TGTGCCAGCAGTCCTGGACAGGGGTATCAGCCCCAGCATTTT.